These 26 T cell receptor beta chains came from one sample sequenced in a study of cytomegalovirus exposure and HLA in healthy donors. The PCR was carried out with 60 Vbeta primers and 13 Jbeta primers. TCRdb's table, derived via immunoSEQ multiplex PCR, lists solely in-frame clones and lacks some. There are 55,000 to 70,000 clones in the sample; roughly 69% occur only once, and 3% to 3.5% lies in the top ten. The sequenced material came from PBMCs. The source is a woman aged 45-65 years in good health and CMV-seronegative.

This clone has only one observation. V usage is TRBV5-1 and J usage is TRBJ1-4; D is unclear. V lost 0 bases and J 2 bases, leaving 5 bases between the germline ends. Germline V lookup: CDR1 SGHRS, CDR2 YFSETQ. The CDR3 totals 14 residues. CDR3 nucleotides: TGCGCCAGCAGCTTGGGGACTACTAATGAAAAACTGTTTTTT. Translating gives CASSLGTTNEKLFF.

This clone was seen only a few times. This chain links TRBV4-1 with TRBJ1-4; 10 positions match TRBD1. There are 15 residues in the CDR3. CDR1 is MGHRA, CDR2 YSYEKL, per germline. The V gene end was trimmed by 2 bases and the J gene end by 8 bases; junction bases not matched to a gene: 5. As DNA, the CDR3 is TGCGCCAGCAGCCAATACGGGACAGGGGACGAAAAACTGTTTTTT. This codes for CASSQYGTGDEKLFF.

The chain is built from TRBV28 and TRBJ2-7; D possibly corresponds to TRBD2 (6 bases). The CDR3 covers 13 residues. V was trimmed by 3 bases and J by 6 bases, leaving 12 bases between them. CDR1 and CDR2 from the germline V gene are MDHEN and SYDVKM. CDR3 in DNA: TGTGCCAGCAGTTTGAGCAGGAGGGGCGAGCAGTACTTC. Its translation: CASSLSRRGEQYF.

This clone was seen a handful of times. This CDR3 reads CASSLGQIGETQYF. The CDR3 nucleotides read TGTGCCAGCAGTTTAGGACAGATTGGAGAGACCCAGTACTTC. The chain couples TRBV28 to TRBJ2-5; possible D gene TRBD1, 6 bases. The germline V gene has CDR1 MDHEN and CDR2 SYDVKM. CDR3 length: 14 amino acids. V lost 2 bases and J lost 4, with 11 bases in between. The whole variable domain, remainder taken from reference TRBV28 and TRBJ2-5, is DVKVTQSSRYLVKRTGEKVFLECVQDMDHENMFWYRQDPGLGLRLIYFSYDVKMKEKGDIPEGYSVSREKKERFSLILESASTNQTSMYLCASSLGQIGETQYFGPGTRLLVL.

The chain employs TRBV4-1 and TRBJ2-7; 13 nucleotides align to TRBD2. The CDR3 is 16 residues long. Germline V lookup: CDR1 MGHRA, CDR2 YSYEKL. V was clipped by 0 bases and J by 6 bases; unmatched bases: 5. The CDR3 region is CASSQDGGLAGREQYF. The CDR3 DNA sequence: TGCGCCAGCAGCCAAGATGGGGGACTAGCGGGACGCGAGCAGTACTTC.

This chain uses TRBV5-1 with TRBJ2-7; D might be TRBD1 (5 bases). Trimming left V 1 base short and J 0 bases short, with 17 bases between. Germline CDR1 SGHRS, CDR2 YFSETQ. CDR3 size: 17 residues. CDR3 region: CASSLRAVGQGSYEQYF. The CDR3, as DNA: TGCGCCAGCAGCTTGAGGGCCGTAGGGCAGGGCTCCTACGAGCAGTACTTC.

V and J are TRBV15 and TRBJ1-2; D possibly corresponds to TRBD1 (6 bases). CDR3 length equals 15 residues. V was clipped by 1 base and J by 2 bases, with 11 bases between them. In germline, CDR1 is LNHNV, CDR2 YYDKDF (reference sequence). The CDR3 is CATSRAGQGNYGYTF. The CDR3 DNA sequence: TGTGCCACCAGCAGAGCTGGGCAGGGGAACTATGGCTACACCTTC.

This clone was counted only a few times. V usage is TRBV6-6 and J usage is TRBJ1-4; D uncertain. The germline V and J ends were trimmed by 2 bases and 15 bases, with 13 bases remaining between them. Germline V gene lookup returns CDR1 MNHNY and CDR2 SVGAGI (reference sequence). The CDR3 totals 12 residues. CDR3 bases: TGTGCCAGCAGTTACGATGCCTTCGGTATGTTTTTT. Translated, it gives CASSYDAFGMFF.

This rearrangement joins TRBV28 to TRBJ2-7; no definite D call. V lost 7 bases and J 2 bases, leaving 15 bases between the germline ends. Germline V gene data show CDR1 as MDHEN and CDR2 as SYDVKM. The CDR3 covers 14 residues. This CDR3 is CASTHREVTYEQYF. The CDR3 DNA reads TGTGCCAGCACCCATCGCGAGGTCACCTACGAGCAGTACTTC.

The chain uses TRBV5-1 and TRBJ1-1; 7 bases map to TRBD1. The V segment lost 1 base and the J segment 4 bases; nucleotides outside the gene matches: 4. This CDR3 is built from 14 residues. Per the germline V gene, CDR1 is SGHRS and CDR2 is YFSETQ. As DNA, the CDR3 is TGCGCCAGCAGCTTGCAGGGGGGAGGCACTGAAGCTTTCTTT. Translated: CASSLQGGGTEAFF.

The chain recombines TRBV4-3 with TRBJ2-7, with D perhaps TRBD1 (6 bases). The ends were cut back, 4 bases at V and 7 bases at J, with 17 bases in the middle. CDR3 length: 14 amino acids. The germline V gene encodes CDR1 LGHNA and CDR2 YSLEER. CDR3 nucleotide sequence: TGCGCCAGCAGCCCAATGCAGGGGCCGTTGGAGCAGTACTTC. This gives the protein CASSPMQGPLEQYF.

This clone was seen a handful of times. This rearrangement joins TRBV5-1 to TRBJ2-1, with D unclear. The CDR3 has 17 amino acids. Germline CDR1 is SGHRS and CDR2 is YFSETQ. Trimming cost V 0 bases and J 0 bases, with 13 bases left between them. The CDR3 DNA reads as TGCGCCAGCAGCTTGGCGCGACTCGGCATCTCCTACAATGAGCAGTTCTTC. Amino acids: CASSLARLGISYNEQFF. Based on the CDR3 plus reference TRBV5-1 and TRBJ2-1, the full variable domain is KAGVTQTPRYLIKTRGQQVTLSCSPISGHRSVSWYQQTPGQGLQFLFEYFSETQRNKGNFPGRFSGRQFSNSRSEMNVSTLELGDSALYLCASSLARLGISYNEQFFGPGTRLTVL.

The chain combines TRBV18 with TRBJ1-2; D gene ambiguous. This CDR3 spans 12 amino acids. V shed 3 bases and J shed 2 bases, with 4 bases lying between them. Germline CDR1 is KGHSH and CDR2 is LQKENI. The CDR3 spells CASSPLNYGYTF. The CDR3 DNA is TGTGCCAGCTCACCTTTAAACTATGGCTACACCTTC. Complete variable domain (other parts from reference TRBV18 and TRBJ1-2): NAGVMQNPRHLVRRRGQEARLRCSPMKGHSHVYWYRQLPEEGLKFMVYLQKENIIDESGMPKERFSAEFPKEGPSILRIQQVVRGDSAAYFCASSPLNYGYTFGSGTRLTVV.

V gene TRBV15 combines with J gene TRBJ2-1; no clear D gene. The germline V and J ends were trimmed by 5 bases and 5 bases, with 10 bases remaining between them. Looked up from germline, CDR1 is LNHNV and CDR2 is YYDKDF (reference sequence). CDR3 length: 13 amino acids. For the CDR3, the DNA is TGTGCCACCAGCTCCCGCGGTCACAATGAGCAGTTCTTC. It yields the protein CATSSRGHNEQFF.

The V call is TRBV11-2, the J call TRBJ2-7; 7 positions agree with TRBD1. The germline V gene has CDR1 SGHAT and CDR2 FQNNGV. The V and J ends lost 4 bases and 2 bases, in that order; junction bases with no gene match: 5. CDR3 size: 14 residues. CDR3 nucleotides: TGTGCCAGCAGCTACTTCAGGGGGACCTACGAGCAGTACTTC. Its protein product is CASSYFRGTYEQYF.

In this sample, this clone turned up a few times. The rearrangement links TRBV9 to TRBJ1-1; no firm D call. Germline V lookup: CDR1 SGDLS, CDR2 YYNGEE. The CDR3 spans 11 residues. The V gene lost 3 bases and the J gene lost 5 bases, with 5 bases spanning the gap. CDR3 sequence: CASSGGTEAFF. The CDR3 DNA is TGTGCCAGCAGCGGAGGAACTGAAGCTTTCTTT.

This clone was observed a single time. V usage is TRBV7-9 and J usage is TRBJ1-2, with no clear D. The V gene's germline CDR1 is SEHNR and CDR2 FQNEAQ (reference sequence). Trimming stripped 0 bases from V and 5 bases from J, with 4 bases between. This CDR3 is built from 12 residues. In DNA form, the CDR3 reads TGTGCCAGCAGCTTAGCAGAGTATGGCTACACCTTC. The encoded protein is CASSLAEYGYTF.

This sequence joins TRBV9 and TRBJ1-3; 8 nucleotides match TRBD1. Unmatched junction bases numbered 10, after V lost 4 bases and J lost 4 bases. The CDR3 contains 16 residues. Germline assignment: CDR1 SGDLS and CDR2 YYNGEE. The CDR3: CASSLRTGLAGNTIYF. The CDR3 nucleotides are TGTGCCAGCAGCCTGAGGACAGGGCTGGCGGGAAACACCATATATTTT.

The chain joins TRBV2 to TRBJ2-7; D might be TRBD1 (5 bases). The germline V gene has CDR1 SNHLY and CDR2 FYNNEI. The V end lost 5 bases, the J end lost 4 bases, and 9 bases lay between the germline ends. The CDR3 is 12 residues long. The CDR3 nucleotides are TGTGCCAGCAGTACCACAGGATACGAGCAGTACTTC. It codes for CASSTTGYEQYF.

The chain uses TRBV28 and TRBJ2-7, with TRBD1 matching 7 bases. CDR1 and CDR2 (germline): MDHEN, SYDVKM. The CDR3 totals 17 residues. After removal of 3 bases from V and 4 bases from J, the junction contained 15 bases not matched to a gene. The CDR3 DNA reads as TGTGCCAGCAGTTTGTTCAAGGGGGCTAGCAGTAGGTACGAGCAGTACTTC. As protein: CASSLFKGASSRYEQYF. The full variable domain, with the rest looked up from reference TRBV28 and TRBJ2-7, is DVKVTQSSRYLVKRTGEKVFLECVQDMDHENMFWYRQDPGLGLRLIYFSYDVKMKEKGDIPEGYSVSREKKERFSLILESASTNQTSMYLCASSLFKGASSRYEQYFGPGTRLTVT.

This chain uses TRBV7-3 with TRBJ2-1, with 10 bases fitting TRBD2. The germline V gene has CDR1 SGHTA and CDR2 FQGTGA. The length of the CDR3 is 17 residues. The J segment lost 3 bases and the V segment lost 4 bases, leaving 9 bases of the junction unmatched. The CDR3 DNA reads TGTGCCAGCAGCTCCCTCGGTCAGCGGGGGGGCTACAATGAGCAGTTCTTC. It specifies CASSSLGQRGGYNEQFF.

V is TRBV7-9 and J is TRBJ2-5, with a possible D match to TRBD1 (7 bases). The CDR3 covers 16 residues. Trimming shortened V by 4 bases and J by 7 bases, and 22 bases separated the two germline ends. Germline values: CDR1 SEHNR, CDR2 FQNEAQ (reference sequence). Written as DNA, the CDR3 is TGTGCCAGCAGCTCACGTGGAGGGGGCCTAGTAGGGACCCAGTACTTC. It is translated as CASSSRGGGLVGTQYF. Full variable domain (rest looked up from reference TRBV7-9 and TRBJ2-5): DTGVSQNPRHKITKRGQNVTFRCDPISEHNRLYWYRQTLGQGPEFLTYFQNEAQLEKSRLLSDRFSAERPKGSFSTLEIQRTEQGDSAMYLCASSSRGGGLVGTQYFGPGTRLLVL.

The chain has TRBV7-3 and TRBJ2-3; 7 nucleotides align to TRBD2. This CDR3 comprises 13 residues. The V segment lost 8 bases and the J segment 2 bases; nucleotides outside the gene matches: 4. CDR1 and CDR2 (germline): SGHTA, FQGTGA. The CDR3 region has the DNA TGTGCCAGCGGTGCGGGAGTCACAGATACGCAGTATTTT. It encodes CASGAGVTDTQYF.

The chain uses TRBV9 and TRBJ1-1, with unresolved D. Germline loops: CDR1 SGDLS, CDR2 YYNGEE. Trimming pared 2 bases from V and 1 base from J, leaving 9 bases between. This CDR3 is built from 14 residues. The CDR3 reads CASSVRAENTEAFF. As DNA, the CDR3 is TGTGCCAGCAGCGTGAGGGCGGAGAACACTGAAGCTTTCTTT.

This chain joins TRBV29-1 and TRBJ1-2; D is unclear. The CDR3 has 12 amino acids. Germline CDR1 and CDR2: SQVTM and ANQGSEA. With 8 bases removed from V and 4 bases from J, the gap between germline ends came to 14 bases. The CDR3 protein is CSFGDGRYGYTF. The CDR3 DNA reads TGCAGCTTCGGGGATGGGCGCTATGGCTACACCTTC.

This rearrangement joins TRBV5-5 to TRBJ2-7; 8 nucleotides line up with TRBD1. The CDR3 extends over 13 amino acids. After removal of 4 bases from V and 5 bases from J, the junction contained 5 bases not matched to a gene. Germline CDR1 reads SGHKS; CDR2 reads YYEKEE (reference sequence). CDR3 region: CASSPTGAHEQYF. Here the CDR3 DNA reads TGTGCCAGCAGCCCGACAGGGGCCCACGAGCAGTACTTC.